This passage covers 15 T cell receptor beta chains from one sample sequenced in a study of OX40 agonist ivuxolimab in advanced cancers. Libraries were prepared by immunoSEQ multiplex PCR; TCRdb keeps only in-frame clonotypes and omits some of them. The sample has 25,000 or so clones, around 67% seen once. Sequences were derived from CD4+ or CD8+ T cells sorted from blood, sampled in a trial of the OX40 agonist ivuxolimab. The receptors come from an adult with an advanced solid tumor such as melanoma, head and neck, liver or kidney cancer.

The chain carries TRBV29-1 and TRBJ1-3, with unresolved D. Trimming removed 4 bases from V and 4 bases from J, with 5 bases in between. The CDR3 is 11 amino acids. Germline CDR1 reads SQVTM; CDR2 reads ANQGSEA. CDR3 nucleotides: TGCAGCGTTGCCCTCGGAAACACCATATATTTT. Its translation is CSVALGNTIYF.

V is TRBV6-1 and J is TRBJ1-5; tentative D call: TRBD1 (6 bases). Germline CDR1 MNHNS, CDR2 SASEGT. The CDR3 has 15 amino acids. Trimming removed 2 bases at V and 4 bases at J, with 12 bases between. CDR3 in DNA: TGTGCCAGCAGTGAACCCAGGGGTCCTAATCAGCCCCAGCATTTT. This codes for CASSEPRGPNQPQHF.

The table lists this clone with a count of one. The V and J genes are TRBV27 and TRBJ2-3; D is undetermined. Per germline, CDR1 MNHEY and CDR2 SMNVEV (reference sequence). This CDR3 contains 14 residues. Trimming stripped 4 bases from V and 2 bases from J, with 10 bases between. The CDR3 loop is CASSSLTPTDTQYF. DNA of the CDR3: TGTGCCAGCAGTTCCCTAACCCCCACAGATACGCAGTATTTT.

The J gene is TRBJ2-5, the V gene TRBV28; 7 nucleotides match TRBD1. This CDR3 is 12 amino acids long. Per germline, CDR1 MDHEN and CDR2 SYDVKM. The trim removed 8 bases at V and 4 bases at J, leaving 4 bases unmatched. The CDR3 spells CASGGQAETQYF. The CDR3, as DNA: TGTGCCAGCGGCGGACAGGCAGAGACCCAGTACTTC.

CDR3 protein: CASSPRTGNPLGNTEAFF. CDR3 DNA: TGTGCCAGCAGCCCGCGGACAGGTAATCCTTTGGGGAACACTGAAGCTTTCTTT. J is TRBJ1-1 and V is TRBV7-9; 7 positions match TRBD1. This CDR3 comprises 18 residues. Trimming cost V 5 bases and J 1 base; bases outside gene matches: 16. The germline CDR1 and CDR2 sequences are SEHNR and FQNEAQ (reference sequence).

This clone was recorded a few times. The chain recombines TRBV2 with TRBJ2-7; 10 positions match TRBD1. Germline V gives CDR1 SNHLY, CDR2 FYNNEI. This CDR3 comprises 14 residues. The J segment lost 5 bases and the V segment lost 7 bases, leaving 8 bases of the junction unmatched. The CDR3 DNA reads TGTGCCAGCACCACCGGGACAGGGGTCGACGAGCAGTACTTC. Translating gives CASTTGTGVDEQYF.

This clone has just a few counts. This chain connects TRBV7-9 to TRBJ2-3, with D perhaps TRBD2 (5 bases). Germline-derived CDR1 and CDR2 are SEHNR and FQNEAQ (reference sequence). The ends were cut back, 5 bases at V and 2 bases at J, with 20 bases in the middle. The CDR3 is made up of 17 amino acids. The CDR3 nucleotides are TGTGCCAGCAGCCCACCTCGTGAGGGTTCGACCACAGATACGCAGTATTTT. Translating it yields CASSPPREGSTTDTQYF.

This chain connects TRBV9 to TRBJ2-3, with D unclear. The V gene lost 2 bases and the J gene lost 2 bases, with 6 bases spanning the gap. This CDR3 has 13 amino acids. Germline V CDR1 and CDR2: SGDLS, YYNGEE. The chain's CDR3 is CASSVVSTDTQYF. DNA of the CDR3: TGTGCCAGCAGCGTGGTTTCCACAGATACGCAGTATTTT.

This clone is labeled medium-sized. Other nucleotide sequences from this sample produce the same CDR3. The chain is built from TRBV19 and TRBJ1-1; D unresolved. Germline-derived CDR1 and CDR2 are LNHDA and SQIVND (reference sequence). Trimming stripped 7 bases from V and 3 bases from J, with 9 bases between. CDR3 length: 12 amino acids. The CDR3 spells CASKWGDTEAFF. CDR3 sequence (DNA): TGTGCCAGTAAATGGGGTGACACTGAAGCTTTCTTT.

The chain recombines TRBV6-1 with TRBJ1-2, with unresolved D. The V and J ends lost 3 bases and 7 bases respectively, with 9 bases between them. The CDR3 contains 12 residues. Germline assignment: CDR1 MNHNS and CDR2 SASEGT. The CDR3 protein is CASSEGRIGYTF. Here the CDR3 DNA reads TGTGCCAGCAGTGAGGGTCGTATTGGCTACACCTTC.

The chain combines TRBV28 with TRBJ2-5, with 9 bases that match TRBD2. The CDR3 contains 16 residues. With 3 bases clipped from V and 5 bases from J, the junction kept 10 bases outside the gene matches. Germline CDR1 and CDR2: MDHEN and SYDVKM. CDR3 nucleotide sequence: TGTGCCAGCAGTTTCTCTCCAGCGGGGGGACTGGAGACCCAGTACTTC. Translating it yields CASSFSPAGGLETQYF.

The genes are TRBV7-9 and TRBJ1-1; 8 positions match TRBD1. The germline V gene encodes CDR1 SEHNR and CDR2 FQNEAQ (reference sequence). The V and J ends lost 7 bases and 1 base, in that order; junction bases with no gene match: 11. The length of the CDR3 is 16 residues. This chain's CDR3 is CASIPPGTGGNTEAFF. DNA of the CDR3: TGTGCCAGCATCCCGCCCGGTACAGGGGGGAACACTGAAGCTTTCTTT.

This chain joins TRBV29-1 and TRBJ2-1, with 9 bases that match TRBD1. Per the germline V gene, CDR1 is SQVTM and CDR2 is ANQGSEA. V trimming: 4 bases; J trimming: 1 base; junction bases outside the gene matches: 2. The CDR3 is 14 residues long. CDR3: CSVAGTGSYNEQFF. The CDR3 nucleotides read TGCAGCGTTGCCGGGACAGGGTCCTACAATGAGCAGTTCTTC.

J is TRBJ2-1 and V is TRBV9; 7 bases match TRBD1. CDR1 is SGDLS and CDR2 is YYNGEE in the germline V gene. This CDR3 has 16 residues. The trim removed 2 bases at V and 1 base at J, leaving 6 bases unmatched. The CDR3 sequence is CASSVLRGSSYNEQFF. The CDR3 bases are TGTGCCAGCAGCGTCCTCAGGGGGTCGTCCTACAATGAGCAGTTCTTC.

This chain uses TRBV6-6 with TRBJ1-2; D remains ambiguous. Germline values: CDR1 MNHNY, CDR2 SVGAGI (reference sequence). CDR3 length equals 15 residues. Trimming cost V 0 bases and J 1 base, with 9 bases left between them. The CDR3, as DNA: TGTGCCAGCAGTTACTCCGCAGGTGGTAACTATGGCTACACCTTC. It encodes CASSYSAGGNYGYTF.